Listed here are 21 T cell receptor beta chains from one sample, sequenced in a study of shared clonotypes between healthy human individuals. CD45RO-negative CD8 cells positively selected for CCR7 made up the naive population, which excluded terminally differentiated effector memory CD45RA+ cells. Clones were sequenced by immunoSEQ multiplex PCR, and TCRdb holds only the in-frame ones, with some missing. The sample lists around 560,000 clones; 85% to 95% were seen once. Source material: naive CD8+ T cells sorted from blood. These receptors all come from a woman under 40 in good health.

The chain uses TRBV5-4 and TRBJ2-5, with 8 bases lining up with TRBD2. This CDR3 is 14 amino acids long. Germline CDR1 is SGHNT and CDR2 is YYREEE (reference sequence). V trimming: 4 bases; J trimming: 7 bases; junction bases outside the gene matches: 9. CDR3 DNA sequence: TGTGCCAGCAGCCAAGATCTAGCGGGCGGGACCCAGTACTTC. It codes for CASSQDLAGGTQYF.

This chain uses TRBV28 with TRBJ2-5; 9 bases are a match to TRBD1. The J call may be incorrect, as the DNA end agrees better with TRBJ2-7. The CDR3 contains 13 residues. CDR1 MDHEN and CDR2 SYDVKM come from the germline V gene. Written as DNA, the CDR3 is TGTGCCAGCAGTGGGACAGGGACCTACGAGCAGTACTTC. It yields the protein CASSGTGTYEQYF.

This CDR3 reads CASSVNRVGGQAFF. CDR3 in DNA: TGTGCCAGCAGCGTAAATCGGGTCGGCGGACAAGCTTTCTTT. This chain links TRBV7-9 with TRBJ1-1; D is unclear. The CDR3 length is 14 residues. Germline V gene data show CDR1 as SEHNR and CDR2 as FQNEAQ (reference sequence). V lost 5 bases, J lost 9 bases, and 19 bases lay in between.

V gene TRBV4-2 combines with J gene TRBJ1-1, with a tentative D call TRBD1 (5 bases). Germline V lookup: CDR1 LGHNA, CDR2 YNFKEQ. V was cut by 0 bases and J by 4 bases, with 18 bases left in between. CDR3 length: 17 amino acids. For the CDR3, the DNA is TGTGCCAGCAGCCAAGACAGGGCTTCCAACCGGGGCACTGAAGCTTTCTTT. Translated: CASSQDRASNRGTEAFF.

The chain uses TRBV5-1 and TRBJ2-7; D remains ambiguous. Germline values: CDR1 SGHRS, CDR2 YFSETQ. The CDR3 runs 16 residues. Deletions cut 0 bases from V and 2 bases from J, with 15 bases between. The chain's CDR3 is CASSLASGNLPYEQYF. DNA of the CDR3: TGCGCCAGCAGCTTGGCATCTGGGAACCTACCCTACGAGCAGTACTTC. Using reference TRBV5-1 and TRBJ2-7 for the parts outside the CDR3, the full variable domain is KAGVTQTPRYLIKTRGQQVTLSCSPISGHRSVSWYQQTPGQGLQFLFEYFSETQRNKGNFPGRFSGRQFSNSRSEMNVSTLELGDSALYLCASSLASGNLPYEQYFGPGTRLTVT.

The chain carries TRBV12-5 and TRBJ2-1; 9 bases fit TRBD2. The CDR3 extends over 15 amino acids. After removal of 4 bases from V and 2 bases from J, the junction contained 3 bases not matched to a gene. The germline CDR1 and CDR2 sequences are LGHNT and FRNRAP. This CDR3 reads CASGSSGDAYNEQFF. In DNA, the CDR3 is TGTGCTAGTGGTTCTAGCGGGGATGCCTACAATGAGCAGTTCTTC.

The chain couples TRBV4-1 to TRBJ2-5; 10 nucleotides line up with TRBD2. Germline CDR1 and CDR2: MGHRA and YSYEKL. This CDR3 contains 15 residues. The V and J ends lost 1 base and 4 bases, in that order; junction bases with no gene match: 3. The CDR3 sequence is CASSQVASGRETQYF. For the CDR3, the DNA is TGCGCCAGCAGCCAAGTAGCTAGCGGGAGAGAGACCCAGTACTTC.

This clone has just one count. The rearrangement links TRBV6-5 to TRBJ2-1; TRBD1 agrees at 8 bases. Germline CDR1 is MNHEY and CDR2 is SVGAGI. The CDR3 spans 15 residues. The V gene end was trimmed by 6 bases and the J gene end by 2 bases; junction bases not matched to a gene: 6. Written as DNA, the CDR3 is TGTGCCAGCAGCCCAGGGGGCCCTACCTACAATGAGCAGTTCTTC. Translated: CASSPGGPTYNEQFF.

The CDR3 bases are TGCGCCAGCAGCCAAGCTAGCGGCGGTCGGGACATTCAGTACTTC. Protein product: CASSQASGGRDIQYF. V gene TRBV4-1 combines with J gene TRBJ2-4; 7 bases agree with TRBD2. The V and J ends lost 1 base and 8 bases, in that order; junction bases with no gene match: 8. The CDR3 covers 15 residues. Per germline, CDR1 MGHRA and CDR2 YSYEKL.

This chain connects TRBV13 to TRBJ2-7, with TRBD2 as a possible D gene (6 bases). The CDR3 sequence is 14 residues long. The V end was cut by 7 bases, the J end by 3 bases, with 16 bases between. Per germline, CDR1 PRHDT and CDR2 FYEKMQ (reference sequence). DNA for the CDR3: TGTGCCAGCACCTCCGGGAGTCCCGACTACGAGCAGTACTTC. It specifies CASTSGSPDYEQYF.

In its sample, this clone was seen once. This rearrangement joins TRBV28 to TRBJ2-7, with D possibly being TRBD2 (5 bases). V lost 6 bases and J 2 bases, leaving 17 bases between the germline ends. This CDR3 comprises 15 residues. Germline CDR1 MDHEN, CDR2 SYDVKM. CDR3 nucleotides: TGTGCCAGCAGCTCGCTAAATGGGAGAACCTACGAGCAGTACTTC. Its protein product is CASSSLNGRTYEQYF.

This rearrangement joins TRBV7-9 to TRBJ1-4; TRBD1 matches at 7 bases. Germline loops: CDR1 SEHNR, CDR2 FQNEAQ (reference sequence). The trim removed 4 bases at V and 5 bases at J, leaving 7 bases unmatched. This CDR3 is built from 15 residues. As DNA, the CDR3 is TGTGCCAGCAGCTCGCGGGACAGTTCAAATGAAAAACTGTTTTTT. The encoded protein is CASSSRDSSNEKLFF.

CDR3 protein: CASGDYLQNTGELFF. The CDR3 DNA reads as TGTGCCAGCGGCGACTACCTACAAAACACCGGGGAGCTGTTTTTT. The rearrangement links TRBV11-1 to TRBJ2-2; TRBD2 might be the D (5 bases). Germline V gene lookup returns CDR1 SGHAT and CDR2 FQDESV (reference sequence). Deletions cut 8 bases from V and 2 bases from J, with 15 bases between. The CDR3 sequence is 15 residues long.

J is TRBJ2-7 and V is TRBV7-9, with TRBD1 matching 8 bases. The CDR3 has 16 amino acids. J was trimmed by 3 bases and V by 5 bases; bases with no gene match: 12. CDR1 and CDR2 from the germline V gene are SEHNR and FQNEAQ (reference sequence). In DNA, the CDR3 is TGTGCCAGCAGCCCGACCCCGGGACAGGACAACTACGAGCAGTACTTC. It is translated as CASSPTPGQDNYEQYF.

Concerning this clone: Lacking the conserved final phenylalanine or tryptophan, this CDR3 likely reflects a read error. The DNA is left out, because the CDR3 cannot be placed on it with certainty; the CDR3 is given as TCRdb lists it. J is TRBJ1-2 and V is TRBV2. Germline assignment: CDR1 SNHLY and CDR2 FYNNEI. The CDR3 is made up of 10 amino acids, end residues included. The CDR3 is CASSGALVLY.

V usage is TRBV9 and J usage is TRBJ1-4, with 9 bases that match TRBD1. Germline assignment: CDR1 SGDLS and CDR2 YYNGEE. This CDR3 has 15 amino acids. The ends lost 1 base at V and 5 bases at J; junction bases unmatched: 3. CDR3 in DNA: TGTGCCAGCAGCGTAACAGGGGGCTACAATGAAAAACTGTTTTTT. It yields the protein CASSVTGGYNEKLFF.

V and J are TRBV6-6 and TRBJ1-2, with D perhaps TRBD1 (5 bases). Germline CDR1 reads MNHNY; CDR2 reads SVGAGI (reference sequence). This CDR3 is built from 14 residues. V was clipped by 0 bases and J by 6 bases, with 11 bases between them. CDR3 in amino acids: CASSYSRRGDGYTF. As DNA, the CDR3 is TGTGCCAGCAGTTACTCCAGGCGGGGCGATGGCTACACCTTC.

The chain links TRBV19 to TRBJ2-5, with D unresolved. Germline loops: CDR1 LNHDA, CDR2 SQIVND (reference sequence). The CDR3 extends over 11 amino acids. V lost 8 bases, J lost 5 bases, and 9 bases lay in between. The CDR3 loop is CASGLGETQYF. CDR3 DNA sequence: TGTGCCAGTGGGCTAGGGGAGACCCAGTACTTC.

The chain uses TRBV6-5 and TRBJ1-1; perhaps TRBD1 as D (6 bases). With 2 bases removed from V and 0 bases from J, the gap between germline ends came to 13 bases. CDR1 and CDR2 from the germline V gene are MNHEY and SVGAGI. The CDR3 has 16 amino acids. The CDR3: CASSYHTTGVNTEAFF. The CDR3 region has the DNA TGTGCCAGCAGTTACCATACGACAGGCGTGAACACTGAAGCTTTCTTT.

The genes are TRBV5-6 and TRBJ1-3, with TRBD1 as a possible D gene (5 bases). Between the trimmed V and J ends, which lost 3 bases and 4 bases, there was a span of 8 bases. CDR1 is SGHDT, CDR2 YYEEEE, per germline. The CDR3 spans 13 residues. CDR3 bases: TGTGCCAGCAGCTGGGGCAGGGGAAACACCATATATTTT. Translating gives CASSWGRGNTIYF.

The CDR3 spells CASSWGTGVEQYF. Here the CDR3 DNA reads TGTGCCAGCAGCTGGGGGACAGGGGTTGAGCAGTACTTC. This rearrangement joins TRBV11-2 to TRBJ2-7, with TRBD1 matching 10 bases. Per the germline V gene, CDR1 is SGHAT and CDR2 is FQNNGV. Germline trimming cut 4 bases from V and 7 bases from J; bases unmatched to any gene: 4. CDR3 size: 13 residues.